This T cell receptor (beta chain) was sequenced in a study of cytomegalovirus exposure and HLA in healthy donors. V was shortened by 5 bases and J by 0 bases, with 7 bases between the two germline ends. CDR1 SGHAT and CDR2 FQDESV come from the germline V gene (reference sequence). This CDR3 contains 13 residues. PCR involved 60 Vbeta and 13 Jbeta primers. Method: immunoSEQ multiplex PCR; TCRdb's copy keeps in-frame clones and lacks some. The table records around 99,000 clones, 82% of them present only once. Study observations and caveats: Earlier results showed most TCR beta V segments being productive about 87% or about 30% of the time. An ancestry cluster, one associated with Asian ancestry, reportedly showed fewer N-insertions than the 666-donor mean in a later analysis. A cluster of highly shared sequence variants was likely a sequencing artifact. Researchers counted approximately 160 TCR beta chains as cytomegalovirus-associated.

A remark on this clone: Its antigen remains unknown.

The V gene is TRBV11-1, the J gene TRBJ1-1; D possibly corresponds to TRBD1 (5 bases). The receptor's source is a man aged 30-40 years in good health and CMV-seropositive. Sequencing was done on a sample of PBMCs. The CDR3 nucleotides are TGTGCCAGCAGCGGGGGGTTGAACACTGAAGCTTTCTTT. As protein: CASSGGLNTEAFF. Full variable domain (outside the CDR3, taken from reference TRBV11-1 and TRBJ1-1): EAEVAQSPRYKITEKSQAVAFWCDPISGHATLYWYRQILGQGPELLVQFQDESVVDDSQLPKDRFSAERLKGVDSTLKIQPAELGDSAMYLCASSGGLNTEAFFGQGTRLTVV.